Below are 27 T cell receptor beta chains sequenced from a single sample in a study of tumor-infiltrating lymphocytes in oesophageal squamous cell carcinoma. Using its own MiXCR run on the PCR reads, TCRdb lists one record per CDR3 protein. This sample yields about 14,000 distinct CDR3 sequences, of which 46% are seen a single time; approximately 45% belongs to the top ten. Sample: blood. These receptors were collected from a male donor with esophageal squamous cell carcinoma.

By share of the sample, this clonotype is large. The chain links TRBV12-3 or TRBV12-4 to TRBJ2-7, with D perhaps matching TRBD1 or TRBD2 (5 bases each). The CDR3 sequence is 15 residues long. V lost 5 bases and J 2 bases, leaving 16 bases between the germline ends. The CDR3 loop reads CASSNLRDGTYEQYF. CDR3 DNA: TGTGCCAGCAGTAACCTCCGGGACGGGACCTACGAGCAGTACTTC.

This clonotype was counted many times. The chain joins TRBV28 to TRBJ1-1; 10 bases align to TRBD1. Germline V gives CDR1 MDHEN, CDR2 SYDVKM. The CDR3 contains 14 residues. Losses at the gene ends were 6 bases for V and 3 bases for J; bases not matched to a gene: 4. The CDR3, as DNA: TGTGCCAGCAGACGACAGGGGGCCCACACTGAAGCTTTCTTT. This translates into CASRRQGAHTEAFF. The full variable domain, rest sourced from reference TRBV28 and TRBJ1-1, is DVKVTQSSRYLVKRTGEKVFLECVQDMDHENMFWYRQDPGLGLRLIYFSYDVKMKEKGDIPEGYSVSREKKERFSLILESASTNQTSMYLCASRRQGAHTEAFFGQGTRLTVV.

The CDR3 spells CASSLSTREGSYEQYF. CDR3 bases: TGTGCCAGCAGCTTAAGCACTCGGGAGGGGAGCTACGAGCAGTACTTC. V usage is TRBV7-8 and J usage is TRBJ2-4; 8 positions match TRBD2. The DNA end favors TRBJ2-7, so the J call may be wrong. The CDR3 has 16 residues. Looked up from germline, CDR1 is SGHVS and CDR2 is FQNEAQ.

Written as DNA, the CDR3 is TGTGCCAGCAGCTGGACAGGGGGCGCCCACAATGAGCAGTTCTTC. Translation gives CASSWTGGAHNEQFF. This sequence joins TRBV7-6 and TRBJ2-1; TRBD1 matches 11 bases. Germline V gene sequence: CDR1 SGHVS, CDR2 FNYEAQ. V shed 4 bases, J shed 5 bases, and the junction held 4 bases outside the gene matches. The CDR3 is made up of 15 amino acids.

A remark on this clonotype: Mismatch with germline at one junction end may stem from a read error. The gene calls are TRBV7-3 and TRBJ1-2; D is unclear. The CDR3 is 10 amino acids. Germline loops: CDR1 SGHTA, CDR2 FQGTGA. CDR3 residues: CASSLKNFNF. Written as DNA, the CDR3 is TGTGCCAGCAGCTTAAAAAACTTCAATTTC.

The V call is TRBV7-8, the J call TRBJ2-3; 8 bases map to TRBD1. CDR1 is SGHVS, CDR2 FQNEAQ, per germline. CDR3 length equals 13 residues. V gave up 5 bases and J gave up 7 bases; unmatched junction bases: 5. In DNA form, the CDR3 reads TGTGCCAGCAGCGCGGACAGGGAATATACGCAGTATTTT. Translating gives CASSADREYTQYF. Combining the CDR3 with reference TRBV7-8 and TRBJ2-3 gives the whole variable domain GAGVSQSPRYKVAKRGQDVALRCDPISGHVSLFWYQQALGQGPEFLTYFQNEAQLDKSGLPSDRFFAERPEGSVSTLKIQRTQQEDSAVYLCASSADREYTQYFGPGTRLTVL.

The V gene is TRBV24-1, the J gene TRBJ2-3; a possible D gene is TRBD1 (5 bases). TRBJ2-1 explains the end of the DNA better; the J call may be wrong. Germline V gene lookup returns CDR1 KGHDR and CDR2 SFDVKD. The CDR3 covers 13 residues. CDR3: CATSRQGYNEQFF. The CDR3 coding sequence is TGTGCCACCAGTCGGCAGGGTTACAATGAGCAGTTCTTC.

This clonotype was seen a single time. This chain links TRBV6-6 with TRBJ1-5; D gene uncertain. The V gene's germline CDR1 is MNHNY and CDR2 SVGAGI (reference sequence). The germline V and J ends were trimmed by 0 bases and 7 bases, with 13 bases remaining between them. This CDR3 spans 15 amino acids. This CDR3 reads CASSYSREGGQPQHF. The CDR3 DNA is TGTGCCAGCAGTTACTCGAGGGAGGGCGGGCAGCCCCAGCATTTT.

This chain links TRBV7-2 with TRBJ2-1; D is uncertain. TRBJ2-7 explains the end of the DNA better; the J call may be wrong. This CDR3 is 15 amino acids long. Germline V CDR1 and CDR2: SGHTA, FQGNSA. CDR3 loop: CASSQSPDRLYEQYF. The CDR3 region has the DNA TGTGCCAGCAGCCAATCACCGGACCGCCTCTACGAGCAGTACTTC.

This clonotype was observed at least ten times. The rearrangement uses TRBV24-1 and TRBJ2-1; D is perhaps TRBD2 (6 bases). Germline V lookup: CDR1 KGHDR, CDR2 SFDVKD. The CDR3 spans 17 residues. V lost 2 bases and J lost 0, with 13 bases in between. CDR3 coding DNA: TGTGCCACCAGTGATTCTGACGGACTAAGCTCCTACAATGAGCAGTTCTTC. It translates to CATSDSDGLSSYNEQFF.

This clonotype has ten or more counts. CDR3 DNA sequence: TGTGCCAGCAGCCCCCCGGAGTGGGAAAACACCATATATTTT. Amino acids: CASSPPEWENTIYF. This chain connects TRBV11-2 to TRBJ1-3; D gene unclear. This CDR3 is built from 14 residues. V was cut by 5 bases and J by 6 bases, with 14 bases left in between. Looked up from germline, CDR1 is SGHAT and CDR2 is FQNNGV.

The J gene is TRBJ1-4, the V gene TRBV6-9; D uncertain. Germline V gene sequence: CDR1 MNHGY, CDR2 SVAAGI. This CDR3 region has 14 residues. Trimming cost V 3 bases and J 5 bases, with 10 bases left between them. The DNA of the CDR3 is TGTGCCAGCAGTTACAGGCAGACAAATGAAAAACTGTTTTTT. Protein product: CASSYRQTNEKLFF.

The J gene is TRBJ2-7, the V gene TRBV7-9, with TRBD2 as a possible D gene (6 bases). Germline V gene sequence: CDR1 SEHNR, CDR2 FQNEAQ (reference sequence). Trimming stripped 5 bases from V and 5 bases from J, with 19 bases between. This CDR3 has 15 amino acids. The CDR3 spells CASSAPGSGLNEQYF. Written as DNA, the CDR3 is TGTGCCAGCAGCGCACCGGGGAGCGGACTAAACGAGCAGTACTTC.

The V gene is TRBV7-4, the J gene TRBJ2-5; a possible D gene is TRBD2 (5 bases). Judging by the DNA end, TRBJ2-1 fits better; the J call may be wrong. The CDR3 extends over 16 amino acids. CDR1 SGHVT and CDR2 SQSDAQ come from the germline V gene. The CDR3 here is CASTGDSSFSYNEQFF. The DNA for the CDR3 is TGTGCCAGCACCGGGGATTCCTCATTCTCCTACAATGAGCAGTTCTTC.

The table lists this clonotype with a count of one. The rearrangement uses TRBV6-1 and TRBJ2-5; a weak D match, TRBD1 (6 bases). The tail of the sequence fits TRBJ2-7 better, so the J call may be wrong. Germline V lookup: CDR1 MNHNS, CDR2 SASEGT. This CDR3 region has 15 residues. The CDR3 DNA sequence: TGTGCCAGCAGACCTACAGGGTTAAGTACCTACGAGCAGTACTTC. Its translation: CASRPTGLSTYEQYF.

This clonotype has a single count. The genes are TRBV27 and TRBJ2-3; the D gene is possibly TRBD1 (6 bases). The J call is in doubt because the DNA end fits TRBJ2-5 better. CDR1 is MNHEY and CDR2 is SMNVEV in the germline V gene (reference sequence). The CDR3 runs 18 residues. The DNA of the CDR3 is TGTGCCAGCAGTACCAACAGGGTTCAGGGGCATCTCCAAGAGACCCAGTACTTC. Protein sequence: CASSTNRVQGHLQETQYF.

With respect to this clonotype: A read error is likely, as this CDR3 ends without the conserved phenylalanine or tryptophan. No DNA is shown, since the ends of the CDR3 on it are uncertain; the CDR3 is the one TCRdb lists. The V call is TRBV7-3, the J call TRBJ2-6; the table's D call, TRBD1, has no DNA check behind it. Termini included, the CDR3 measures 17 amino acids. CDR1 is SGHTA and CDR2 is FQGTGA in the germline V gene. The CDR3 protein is CASSYDRESTDTQYFGA.

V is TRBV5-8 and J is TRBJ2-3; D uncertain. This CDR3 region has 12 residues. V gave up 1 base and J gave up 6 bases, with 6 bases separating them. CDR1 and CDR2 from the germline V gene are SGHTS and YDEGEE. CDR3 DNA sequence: TGTGCCAGCAGCTTGTTTTCGGATACGCAGTATTTT. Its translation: CASSLFSDTQYF.

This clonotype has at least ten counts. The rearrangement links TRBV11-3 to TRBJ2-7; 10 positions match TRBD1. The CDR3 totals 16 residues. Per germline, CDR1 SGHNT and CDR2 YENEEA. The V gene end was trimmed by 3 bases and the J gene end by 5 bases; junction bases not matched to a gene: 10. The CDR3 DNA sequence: TGTGCCAGCAGCTTTGTGACCGGGACAGGGGTCCACGAGCAGTACTTC. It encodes CASSFVTGTGVHEQYF. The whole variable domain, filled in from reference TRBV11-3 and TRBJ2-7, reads EAGVVQSPRYKIIEKKQPVAFWCNPISGHNTLYWYLQNLGQGPELLIRYENEEAVDDSQLPKDRFSAERLKGVDSTLKIQPAELGDSAVYLCASSFVTGTGVHEQYFGPGTRLTVT.

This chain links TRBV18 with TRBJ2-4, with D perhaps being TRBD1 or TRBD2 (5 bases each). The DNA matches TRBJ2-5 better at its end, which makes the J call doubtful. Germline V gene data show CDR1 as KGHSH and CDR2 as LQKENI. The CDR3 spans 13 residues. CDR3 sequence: CASSSWGSETQYF. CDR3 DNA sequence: TGTGCCAGCTCATCTTGGGGGAGCGAGACCCAGTACTTC.

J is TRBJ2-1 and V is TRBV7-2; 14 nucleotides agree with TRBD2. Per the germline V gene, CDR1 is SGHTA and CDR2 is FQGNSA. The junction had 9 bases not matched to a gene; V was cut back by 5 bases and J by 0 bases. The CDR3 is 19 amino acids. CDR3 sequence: CASSRLAGGPLSSYNEQFF. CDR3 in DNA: TGTGCCAGCAGCCGACTAGCGGGAGGGCCCCTAAGCTCCTACAATGAGCAGTTCTTC.

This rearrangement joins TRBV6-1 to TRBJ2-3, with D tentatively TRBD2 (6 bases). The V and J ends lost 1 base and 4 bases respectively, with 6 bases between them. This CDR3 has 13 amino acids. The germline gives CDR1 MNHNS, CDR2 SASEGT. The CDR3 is CASSEGLADTQYF. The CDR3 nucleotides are TGTGCCAGCAGTGAAGGACTAGCAGATACGCAGTATTTT.

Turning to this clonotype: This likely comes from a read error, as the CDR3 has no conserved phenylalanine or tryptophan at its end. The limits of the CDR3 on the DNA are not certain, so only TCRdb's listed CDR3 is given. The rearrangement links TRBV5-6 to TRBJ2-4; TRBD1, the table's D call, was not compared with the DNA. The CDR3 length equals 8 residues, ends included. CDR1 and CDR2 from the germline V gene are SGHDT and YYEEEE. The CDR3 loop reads CASSLATG.

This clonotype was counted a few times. CDR3 in DNA: TGTGCCAGCAGACTAGCGGGAGGGAACAATGAGCAGTTCTTC. Protein sequence: CASRLAGGNNEQFF. The genes are TRBV7-3 and TRBJ2-1; 13 bases agree with TRBD2. CDR3 length: 14 amino acids. Germline CDR1 reads SGHTA; CDR2 reads FQGTGA. With 6 bases clipped from V and 5 bases from J, the junction kept 1 base outside the gene matches.

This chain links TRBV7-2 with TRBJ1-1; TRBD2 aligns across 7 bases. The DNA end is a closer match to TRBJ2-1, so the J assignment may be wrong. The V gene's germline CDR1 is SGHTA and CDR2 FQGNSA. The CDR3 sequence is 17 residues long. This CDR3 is CASSSTRGVLADNEQFF. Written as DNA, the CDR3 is TGTGCCAGCAGCTCAACCCGAGGAGTGCTAGCGGACAATGAGCAGTTCTTC.

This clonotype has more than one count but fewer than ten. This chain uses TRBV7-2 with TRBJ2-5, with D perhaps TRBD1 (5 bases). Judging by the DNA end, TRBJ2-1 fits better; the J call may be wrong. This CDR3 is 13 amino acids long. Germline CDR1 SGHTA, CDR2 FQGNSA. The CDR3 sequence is CASSFQIRTEQFF. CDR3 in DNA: TGTGCCAGCAGCTTCCAGATAAGGACAGAGCAGTTCTTC.

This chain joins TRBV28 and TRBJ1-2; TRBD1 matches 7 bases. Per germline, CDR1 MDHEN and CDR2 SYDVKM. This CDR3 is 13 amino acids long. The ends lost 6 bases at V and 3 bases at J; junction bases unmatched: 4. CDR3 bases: TGTGCCAGCAGCTGGGACAGATACTATGGCTACACCTTC. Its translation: CASSWDRYYGYTF.